These T cell receptor beta chains were read from a single sample in a study of OX40 agonist ivuxolimab in advanced cancers. Clones were read by immunoSEQ multiplex PCR, and TCRdb kept only the in-frame ones, dropping some. Of more than 75,000 clones listed, approximately 91% are singletons. The source material was CD4+ or CD8+ T cells sorted from blood, sampled in a trial of the OX40 agonist ivuxolimab. The source of these receptors is an adult with an advanced solid tumor such as melanoma, head and neck, liver or kidney cancer. Both conserved end residues are part of each CDR3. The D gene is left open where the match is weak. The listing skips clone size in some rows; elsewhere it reads once, few, many or a size class.

v_call	j_call	d_call	clone_size	cdr3_aa	cdr3_nt
TRBV5-8	TRBJ2-7	-	-	CASKIYEQYF	TGTGCCAGCAAAATCTACGAGCAGTACTTC
TRBV2	TRBJ2-5	-	-	CASSINGASSGETQYF	TGTGCCAGCAGTATCAATGGGGCTAGTAGTGGGGAGACCCAGTACTTC
TRBV5-1	TRBJ1-6	-	-	CASSQTSAAVGNNSPLHF	TGCGCCAGCAGCCAAACCTCAGCGGCAGTTGGGAATAATTCACCCCTCCACTTT
TRBV5-1	TRBJ2-3	-	-	CASSLADPSTDTQYF	TGCGCCAGCAGCTTGGCCGACCCAAGCACAGATACGCAGTATTTT
TRBV9	TRBJ2-3	-	-	CASSVQGSPTDTQYF	TGTGCCAGCAGCGTGCAGGGGAGCCCCACAGATACGCAGTATTTT
TRBV11-3	TRBJ1-1	TRBD1	once	CASSWRGQADTEAFF	TGTGCCAGCAGCTGGAGGGGACAGGCCGACACTGAAGCTTTCTTT
TRBV29-1	TRBJ2-1	TRBD2	-	CSVAGLAGVDEQFF	TGCAGCGTTGCAGGTCTAGCGGGAGTCGATGAGCAGTTCTTC
TRBV28	TRBJ2-7	-	-	CASSLAAGEQYF	TGTGCCAGCAGTTTAGCGGCAGGCGAGCAGTACTTC
TRBV5-4	TRBJ2-7	-	-	CASSLSWDGSGQYF	TGTGCCAGCAGCTTGTCGTGGGATGGGAGCGGGCAGTACTTC
TRBV7-9	TRBJ1-5	TRBD1	-	CAGSLALPTGVNQPQHF	TGTGCCGGCAGCTTAGCGCTACCGACAGGGGTTAATCAGCCCCAGCATTTT
TRBV18	TRBJ2-7	-	-	CASSPIGGVEQYF	TGTGCCAGCTCACCAATAGGCGGGGTCGAGCAGTACTTC
TRBV2	TRBJ2-2	-	-	CASSEGGNTGELFF	TGTGCCAGCAGTGAGGGGGGAAACACCGGGGAGCTGTTTTTT
TRBV11-2	TRBJ1-2	-	-	CASSLGSWGGSHEDYGYTF	TGTGCCAGCAGCTTAGGTAGTTGGGGTGGGTCCCACGAAGACTATGGCTACACCTTC
TRBV10-3	TRBJ2-2	TRBD2	-	CAISTGTSGRGGELFF	TGTGCCATCAGCACAGGGACTAGCGGCAGAGGGGGGGAGCTGTTTTTT
TRBV5-1	TRBJ2-7	TRBD2	-	CASSSVPSGGYEQYF	TGCGCCAGCAGCTCGGTCCCTAGCGGGGGTTACGAGCAGTACTTC
TRBV15	TRBJ2-7	-	-	CATSREPGRGYEQYF	TGTGCCACCAGCAGAGAACCGGGTAGGGGCTACGAGCAGTACTTC
TRBV18	TRBJ2-2	-	-	CASSPRRVGGQNTGELFF	TGTGCCAGCTCACCTCGACGGGTGGGCGGGCAAAACACCGGGGAGCTGTTTTTT
TRBV10-3	TRBJ2-2	-	once	CAISVASLGTGELFF	TGTGCCATCAGTGTGGCCAGCCTGGGGACCGGGGAGCTGTTTTTT
TRBV5-4	TRBJ2-7	-	once	CASTRDPSSYEQYF	TGTGCCAGCACCCGGGACCCGAGCTCCTACGAGCAGTACTTC
TRBV7-3	TRBJ2-7	TRBD1	-	CASSPTGQDYKYF	TGTGCCAGCAGCCCGACCGGACAGGATTACAAGTACTTC
TRBV15	TRBJ2-3	TRBD2	-	CATSRDRSSGGEDTQYF	TGTGCCACCAGCAGAGATCGGAGTAGCGGGGGGGAAGATACGCAGTATTTT
TRBV19	TRBJ2-3	TRBD2	-	CASTPTSGSSDTQYF	TGTGCCAGTACCCCGACTAGCGGGAGTTCTGATACGCAGTATTTT
TRBV6-1	TRBJ1-5	-	-	CASSEAMGDNQPQHF	TGTGCCAGCAGTGAAGCGATGGGGGACAATCAGCCCCAGCATTTT
TRBV6-5	TRBJ2-7	-	-	CASSYESGYEQYF	TGTGCCAGCAGTTACGAGTCCGGGTACGAGCAGTACTTC
TRBV11-2	TRBJ2-5	TRBD2	few	CASSNPGGQETQYF	TGTGCCAGCAGCAACCCGGGGGGCCAAGAGACCCAGTACTTC
TRBV7-3	TRBJ2-4	-	-	CASSPQGSDIQYF	TGTGCCAGCAGTCCCCAGGGGTCGGACATTCAGTACTTC
TRBV10-3	TRBJ2-7	-	-	CAIRDQNYEQYF	TGTGCCATCAGGGACCAGAACTACGAGCAGTACTTC
TRBV7-3	TRBJ1-1	-	-	CASSFNRVNTEAFF	TGTGCCAGCAGCTTCAACAGGGTTAACACTGAAGCTTTCTTT
TRBV6-4	TRBJ1-1	TRBD1	-	CASSIDRGTEAFF	TGTGCCAGCAGTATAGACAGGGGCACTGAAGCTTTCTTT
TRBV28	TRBJ1-5	-	-	CASSFRLQPQHF	TGTGCCAGCAGTTTTAGGCTGCAGCCCCAGCATTTT
TRBV28	TRBJ1-5	-	-	CASSLWETGQDEQPQHF	TGTGCCAGCAGTTTATGGGAAACAGGGCAGGATGAACAGCCCCAGCATTTT
TRBV11-2	TRBJ1-1	-	-	CASSLGRDNRAFF	TGTGCCAGCAGCTTAGGAAGGGACAATCGGGCTTTCTTT
TRBV28	TRBJ1-5	-	-	CASSVQGTSRHF	TGTGCCAGCAGTGTACAGGGAACAAGCCGGCATTTT
TRBV7-3	TRBJ2-7	TRBD1	-	CASSMGQGGEQYF	TGTGCCAGCAGCATGGGACAGGGTGGCGAGCAGTACTTC
TRBV27	TRBJ2-3	-	few	CASSRGKTDTQYF	TGTGCCAGCAGTCGGGGTAAGACAGATACGCAGTATTTT
TRBV5-1	TRBJ2-3	TRBD1	-	CASGGTGLSTDTQYF	TGCGCCAGCGGCGGGACAGGCCTAAGCACAGATACGCAGTATTTT
TRBV4-3	TRBJ2-1	-	-	CASSQDRRQSYNEQFF	TGCGCCAGCAGCCAAGATAGGCGACAGAGCTACAATGAGCAGTTCTTC
TRBV5-8	TRBJ1-1	TRBD1	-	CASSRGQGLDKAFF	TGTGCCAGCAGCCGGGGACAGGGCCTCGATAAGGCTTTCTTT
TRBV5-1	TRBJ1-1	-	-	CASSLGGGGTEAFF	TGCGCCAGCAGCTTGGGGGGTGGAGGCACTGAAGCTTTCTTT
TRBV27	TRBJ2-1	TRBD1	-	CASSLQDRDYNEQFF	TGTGCCAGCAGTTTGCAGGACAGGGACTACAATGAGCAGTTCTTC
TRBV29-1	TRBJ1-2	-	-	CSVEDAGTRYGYTF	TGCAGCGTTGAAGATGCAGGGACAAGATATGGCTACACCTTC
TRBV28	TRBJ2-2	TRBD1	-	CASSPQGAITGELFF	TGTGCCAGCAGCCCACAGGGGGCTATAACCGGGGAGCTGTTTTTT
TRBV9	TRBJ2-7	TRBD2	-	CASSVEGGYLPEQYF	TGTGCCAGCAGCGTAGAGGGAGGGTACTTACCCGAGCAGTACTTC
TRBV4-3	TRBJ2-3	TRBD2	few	CASSQDDRQRGRYF	TGCGCCAGCAGCCAAGATGACCGTCAGCGGGGACGGTATTTT
TRBV5-4	TRBJ1-1	-	-	CASSSFRRGAEAFF	TGTGCCAGCAGCTCCTTCCGCCGAGGAGCTGAAGCTTTCTTT
TRBV5-1	TRBJ2-7	-	-	CASSSSGNYEQYF	TGCGCCAGCAGCTCTTCAGGGAACTACGAGCAGTACTTC
TRBV7-2	TRBJ2-1	-	once	CASSLAGGSRRFF	TGTGCCAGCAGCTTAGCCGGGGGAAGCCGGCGGTTCTTC
TRBV27	TRBJ1-2	-	-	CASSVSFERSYGYTF	TGTGCCAGCAGTGTCTCCTTTGAGAGGAGCTATGGCTACACCTTC
TRBV10-3	TRBJ2-1	TRBD2	-	CAINGLAEPNEQFF	TGTGCCATCAACGGACTAGCGGAACCCAATGAGCAGTTCTTC
TRBV28	TRBJ1-5	-	-	CASSQRRDTVSNQPQHF	TGTGCCAGCAGTCAAAGACGGGACACCGTTAGCAATCAGCCCCAGCATTTT
TRBV7-2	TRBJ2-7	-	-	CASSLTAGSYEQYF	TGTGCCAGCAGCTTAACCGCGGGGAGCTACGAGCAGTACTTC
TRBV29-1	TRBJ1-1	-	-	CSVADTEAFF	TGCAGCGTTGCAGACACTGAAGCTTTCTTT
TRBV28	TRBJ1-4	-	-	CASRLTGALQKLFF	TGTGCCAGCAGGCTGACAGGCGCCCTGCAAAAACTGTTTTTT
TRBV27	TRBJ2-2	TRBD1	-	CASSFRPRGRNTGELFF	TGTGCCAGCAGTTTTAGGCCCAGGGGGCGAAACACCGGGGAGCTGTTTTTT
TRBV10-3	TRBJ1-5	-	-	CAISESGGSNQPQHF	TGTGCCATCAGTGAGTCGGGGGGAAGCAATCAGCCCCAGCATTTT
TRBV18	TRBJ1-5	-	few	CASSPRGSHFPQHF	TGTGCCAGCTCACCACGAGGGTCCCACTTCCCCCAGCATTTT
TRBV18	TRBJ1-5	TRBD1	-	CASSPDQGARGSNQPQHF	TGTGCCAGCTCACCGGATCAGGGGGCGCGGGGGAGCAATCAGCCCCAGCATTTT